This T cell receptor (beta chain) was identified during a study of vaccination effects on CD4 cells after COVID-19. The study's findings and limits: Few convalescent patients were included, and no early post-infection timepoints were sampled.

Assay: immunoSEQ multiplex PCR; the TCRdb copy retains only in-frame clones and omits some. The table lists around 53,000 clones, approximately 73% of them singletons, with around 5.5% in the top ten. As for this clone: The antigen remains unidentified.

Germline lookup yields CDR1 LGHDT and CDR2 YNNKEL (reference sequence). There are 15 residues in the CDR3. Trimming left V 0 bases short and J 1 base short, with 9 bases between. Under the ViraFEST assay, PBMC were stimulated with viral peptide pools so that antigen-specific CD4+ T cells expanded. Sequencing was performed afterwards. Upon completion of more than 9 days in culture, CD4+ T cells were isolated. From March to December 2020, the person had a SARS-CoV-2 infection that was confirmed by PCR. PBMC were cultured at around 1.9 million per well with roughly 9.7 IU/ml IL-2 and 10 ug/ml peptides. This sequence joins TRBV3-1 (or the pseudogene TRBV3-2) and TRBJ1-2; no clear D gene. Specimen: CD4+ T cells from PBMCs cultured with HIV peptides, collected before COVID-19 vaccination. The sample's subset: HIV-1 Nef peptide pool negative control/reference culture. The TCR sequence derives from a human donor who had a prior SARS-CoV-2 infection. Written as DNA, the CDR3 is TGTGCCAGCAGCCAAGATTCCACCAGTAACTATGGCTACACCTTC. Amino acids: CASSQDSTSNYGYTF.